The 27 T cell receptor beta chains listed next were all sequenced from one sample in a study of blood T cell repertoires in COVID-19. Method: immunoSEQ multiplex PCR; TCRdb's copy keeps in-frame clones and lacks some. The data contain about 400,000 clones, 80% to 90% of them singletons. The sequencing input was peripheral blood. These receptors originate from a man in his forties with acute or convalescent COVID-19.

This rearrangement joins TRBV5-8 to TRBJ2-7; the match to TRBD1 covers 7 bases. The CDR3 totals 12 residues. The V and J ends lost 1 base and 5 bases, in that order; junction bases with no gene match: 0. Germline V gene sequence: CDR1 SGHTS, CDR2 YDEGEE. CDR3 residues: CASSLTGDEQYF. In DNA form, the CDR3 reads TGTGCCAGCAGCTTGACAGGGGACGAGCAGTACTTC.

This chain uses TRBV6-5 with TRBJ2-2; perhaps TRBD2 as D (6 bases). Germline CDR1 reads MNHEY; CDR2 reads SVGAGI. V was shortened by 7 bases and J by 6 bases, with 12 bases between the two germline ends. CDR3 size: 13 residues. CDR3 coding DNA: TGTGCCAGCACCGATTGGGAGGCCGGGGAGCTGTTTTTT. Encoded protein: CASTDWEAGELFF.

The gene calls are TRBV11-2 and TRBJ1-5; no firm D call. The CDR3 is made up of 15 amino acids. V was cut by 2 bases and J by 4 bases, with 12 bases left in between. Germline V gene lookup returns CDR1 SGHAT and CDR2 FQNNGV. The CDR3 sequence is CASSLKAGWNQPQHF. The DNA for the CDR3 is TGTGCCAGCAGCTTAAAAGCAGGCTGGAATCAGCCCCAGCATTTT.

The rearrangement uses TRBV18 and TRBJ1-5; D possibly corresponds to TRBD1 (6 bases). V lost 4 bases to trimming and J lost 6 bases, with 22 bases between them. CDR1 is KGHSH and CDR2 is LQKENI in the germline V gene. This CDR3 is built from 17 residues. CDR3 coding DNA: TGTGCCAGCTCACGATTGGGGGGGGCCGGCTCGATTCAGCCCCAGCATTTT. Its protein product is CASSRLGGAGSIQPQHF.

To note about this clone: Because the CDR3's place on the DNA is in doubt, the DNA is left out and the CDR3 is given as listed by TCRdb. J is TRBJ2-7 and V is TRBV12-1; the table's D call TRBD2 went unverified against the DNA. TRBV12-1 is a pseudogene locus. Including both end residues, the CDR3 is 16 amino acids long. CDR3 sequence: CASSFGGGTARCEQYF.

This clone was detected a few times. This chain connects TRBV12-3 or TRBV12-4 to TRBJ2-1; D not certain. CDR3 length equals 12 residues. The germline V and J ends were trimmed by 6 bases and 9 bases, with 12 bases remaining between them. CDR3 in DNA: TGTGCCAGCAGAGTGATAGAGGCTGAGCAGTTCTTC. Its translation is CASRVIEAEQFF.

The gene calls are TRBV11-2 and TRBJ2-1; weak D call: TRBD2 (6 bases). V shed 10 bases and J shed 2 bases, with 27 bases lying between them. Germline V CDR1 and CDR2: SGHAT, FQNNGV. This CDR3 region has 18 residues. CDR3 nucleotide sequence: TGTGCCATCAACGCTGTTCCGGAGGCGGGGCATCCCTACAATGAGCAGTTCTTC. This encodes CAINAVPEAGHPYNEQFF.

V usage is TRBV29-1 and J usage is TRBJ2-3; tentatively, D is TRBD1 (5 bases). Germline CDR1 reads SQVTM; CDR2 reads ANQGSEA. The CDR3 runs 16 residues. Deletions cut 7 bases from V and 2 bases from J, with 22 bases between. The CDR3 bases are TGCAGCGCCTTAACCCCCAGGGTTACCCTCACAGATACGCAGTATTTT. It encodes CSALTPRVTLTDTQYF.

The rearrangement joins TRBV2 to TRBJ1-1; no reliable D call. The CDR3 sequence is 16 residues long. V lost 3 bases and J lost 1, with 15 bases in between. Germline CDR1 and CDR2: SNHLY and FYNNEI. CDR3 nucleotide sequence: TGTGCCAGCAGTGACGACCTCCTTTCAGGGAACACTGAAGCTTTCTTT. Amino acids: CASSDDLLSGNTEAFF. Together with reference TRBV2 and TRBJ1-1, the CDR3 gives the full variable domain: EPEVTQTPSHQVTQMGQEVILRCVPISNHLYFYWYRQILGQKVEFLVSFYNNEISEKSEIFDDQFSVERPDGSNFTLKIRSTKLEDSAMYFCASSDDLLSGNTEAFFGQGTRLTVV.

The chain links TRBV7-6 to TRBJ1-3, with TRBD1 as a possible D gene (5 bases). The germline V gene has CDR1 SGHVS and CDR2 FNYEAQ. The CDR3 has 17 amino acids. V was pared by 2 bases and J by 4 bases, with 18 bases between. The CDR3 is CASSLSGDSFSGNTIYF. The CDR3 nucleotides read TGTGCCAGCAGCTTAAGTGGGGACTCTTTTTCCGGAAACACCATATATTTT.

The chain combines TRBV5-6 with TRBJ1-1; D is perhaps TRBD1 (6 bases). CDR3 length equals 17 residues. Germline V gives CDR1 SGHDT, CDR2 YYEEEE. V shed 4 bases and J shed 2 bases, with 21 bases lying between them. The CDR3 spells CASSPYYRVRHNTEAFF. The CDR3 DNA reads as TGTGCCAGCAGCCCGTATTACAGGGTGAGACACAACACTGAAGCTTTCTTT.

This clone has only a few counts. The CDR3: CASSRTGGGAEAFF. CDR3 nucleotide sequence: TGTGCCAGTAGTAGGACAGGGGGCGGCGCTGAAGCTTTCTTT. The chain has TRBV19 and TRBJ1-1; TRBD1 aligns across 11 bases. Germline trimming cut 4 bases from V and 6 bases from J; bases unmatched to any gene: 4. The length of the CDR3 is 14 residues. Germline assignment: CDR1 LNHDA and CDR2 SQIVND (reference sequence).

The chain combines TRBV2 with TRBJ1-6, with 7 bases fitting TRBD1. CDR3 size: 15 residues. Trimming at V came to 8 bases and at J to 0 bases, leaving 4 bases not matched to a gene. Germline CDR1 reads SNHLY; CDR2 reads FYNNEI. As DNA, the CDR3 is TGTGCCAGCGGGGACAGAAGCTCCTATAATTCACCCCTCCACTTT. Translated, it gives CASGDRSSYNSPLHF.

The chain carries TRBV7-3 and TRBJ2-3; no firm D call. Germline V lookup: CDR1 SGHTA, CDR2 FQGTGA. Trimming removed 3 bases from V and 0 bases from J, with 4 bases in between. The CDR3 runs to 13 residues. The CDR3 loop is CASSLGSTDTQYF. Here the CDR3 DNA reads TGTGCCAGCAGCTTGGGCAGCACAGATACGCAGTATTTT. Full variable domain (rest looked up from reference TRBV7-3 and TRBJ2-3): GAGVSQTPSNKVTEKGKYVELRCDPISGHTALYWYRQSLGQGPEFLIYFQGTGAADDSGLPNDRFFAVRPEGSVSTLKIQRTERGDSAVYLCASSLGSTDTQYFGPGTRLTVL.

The chain carries TRBV2 and TRBJ2-5; D is ambiguous. There are 13 residues in the CDR3. V lost 2 bases and J 5 bases, leaving 9 bases between the germline ends. The germline gives CDR1 SNHLY, CDR2 FYNNEI. CDR3 sequence: CASSEQDEETQYF. The CDR3 DNA sequence: TGTGCCAGCAGTGAACAGGATGAGGAGACCCAGTACTTC.

The CDR3 nucleotides read TGCGCCAGCAGCCAAGAACACAGGGGGTTCAACACCGGGGAGCTGTTTTTT. Protein product: CASSQEHRGFNTGELFF. V and J are TRBV4-1 and TRBJ2-2, with TRBD1 matching 8 bases. V shed 0 bases and J 2 bases; nucleotides not matched to a gene: 5. The CDR3 loop spans 17 amino acids. Germline CDR1 is MGHRA and CDR2 is YSYEKL.

The J gene is TRBJ1-1, the V gene TRBV20-1; D unclear. CDR3 length: 11 residues. Between the trimmed V and J ends, which lost 6 bases and 6 bases, there was a span of 11 bases. The germline CDR1 and CDR2 sequences are DFQATT and SNEGSKA (reference sequence). The CDR3 DNA reads as TGCAGTGCCCCCATACGCGCTGAAGCTTTCTTT. Amino acids: CSAPIRAEAFF.

The chain combines TRBV28 with TRBJ1-5; D is ambiguous. CDR1 and CDR2 from the germline V gene are MDHEN and SYDVKM. V lost 4 bases and J 4 bases, leaving 17 bases between the germline ends. The CDR3 totals 16 residues. The CDR3 DNA reads as TGTGCCAGCAGTTCGGCAGGACTAGGCTTTAATCAGCCCCAGCATTTT. Amino acid sequence: CASSSAGLGFNQPQHF.

This chain links TRBV11-1 with TRBJ2-2; 9 bases fit TRBD2. The V segment lost 2 bases and the J segment 11 bases; nucleotides outside the gene matches: 12. This CDR3 has 16 amino acids. From germline, CDR1 is SGHAT and CDR2 FQDESV (reference sequence). In nucleotides, the CDR3 is TGTGCCAGCAGCTTAATCTGGCGGGGGGGTCCCCGAGAGCTGTTTTTT. This gives the protein CASSLIWRGGPRELFF.

CDR3 DNA sequence: TGTGCCAGCAGCCCAGGGAGGACTGAAGCTTTCTTT. It codes for CASSPGRTEAFF. The V gene is TRBV11-2, the J gene TRBJ1-1; D perhaps matches TRBD1 (5 bases). Trimming removed 5 bases at V and 5 bases at J, with 9 bases between. The CDR3 spans 12 residues. The germline V gene encodes CDR1 SGHAT and CDR2 FQNNGV.

The genes are TRBV2 and TRBJ2-1, with D unclear. Germline loops: CDR1 SNHLY, CDR2 FYNNEI. Trimming cost V 2 bases and J 2 bases, with 4 bases left between them. This CDR3 spans 13 amino acids. The DNA for the CDR3 is TGTGCCAGCAGTGAAAGCCCCTACAATGAGCAGTTCTTC. It encodes CASSESPYNEQFF.

In its sample, this clone was seen once. V gene TRBV18 combines with J gene TRBJ1-3, with TRBD1 identical over 12 bases. V was pared by 3 bases and J by 2 bases, with 14 bases of the junction left unmatched. CDR1 KGHSH and CDR2 LQKENI come from the germline V gene. CDR3 length equals 20 residues. The CDR3 sequence: CASSPPLGTGGLPTGNTIYF. As DNA, the CDR3 is TGTGCCAGCTCACCTCCTTTAGGGACAGGGGGCCTACCGACTGGAAACACCATATATTTT.

CDR3 region: CASSAIRDRSYGYTF. DNA of the CDR3: TGTGCCAGCAGTGCAATTAGAGACAGAAGCTATGGCTACACCTTC. J is TRBJ1-2 and V is TRBV28; TRBD1 might be the D (5 bases). The CDR3 sequence is 15 residues long. CDR1 and CDR2 from the germline V gene are MDHEN and SYDVKM. V was shortened by 5 bases and J by 4 bases, with 17 bases between the two germline ends.

The rearrangement joins TRBV28 to TRBJ1-5; the D gene is possibly TRBD1 (5 bases). Per germline, CDR1 MDHEN and CDR2 SYDVKM. The V and J ends lost 3 bases and 5 bases respectively, with 11 bases between them. The CDR3 runs 14 residues. This CDR3 reads CASSFEGDYQPQHF. The CDR3 DNA follows: TGTGCCAGCAGTTTCGAAGGGGATTATCAGCCCCAGCATTTT.

This chain links TRBV13 with TRBJ2-1; 7 nucleotides line up with TRBD2. Germline-derived CDR1 and CDR2 are PRHDT and FYEKMQ (reference sequence). J gave up 0 bases and V 8 bases, and 7 bases lay outside the gene matches. The CDR3 spans 15 residues. DNA of the CDR3: TGTGCCAGCGCTCTGCGGGAGAACTCCTACAATGAGCAGTTCTTC. It encodes CASALRENSYNEQFF.

V and J are TRBV9 and TRBJ2-2, with 9 bases that match TRBD1. V shed 4 bases, J shed 5 bases, and the junction held 6 bases outside the gene matches. The CDR3 is 15 residues long. Looked up from germline, CDR1 is SGDLS and CDR2 is YYNGEE. In nucleotides, the CDR3 is TGTGCCAGCAGCACCAGGACAGGGGAGACCGGGGAGCTGTTTTTT. Translation: CASSTRTGETGELFF.

The chain has TRBV4-3 and TRBJ2-1, with 8 bases that match TRBD2. The ends lost 4 bases at V and 7 bases at J; junction bases unmatched: 9. CDR1 is LGHNA, CDR2 YSLEER, per germline. CDR3 length: 15 amino acids. In DNA, the CDR3 is TGCGCCAGCAGCCTCGATACCGGGACTAGTAATGAGCAGTTCTTC. This translates into CASSLDTGTSNEQFF.